This TCR beta chain was found in a study of T cell repertoires in cytomegalovirus infection. Background on the study: Used in the study were CMV epitopes, some recently identified and HLA-C-restricted, others well-studied and HLA-B-restricted. Through public TCR beta signatures, both CMV infection and matching HLA type were indicated. Study-level results: Individuals carrying CMV plus the relevant HLA were identified by cumulative frequency of public TCR beta families.

Germline V lookup: CDR1 SNHLY, CDR2 FYNNEI. The ends lost 8 bases at V and 4 bases at J; junction bases unmatched: 3. CDR3 size: 12 residues. About this clonotype itself: What it recognizes is unknown.

TCRdb analysed the reads with MiXCR anew, one entry per CDR3 protein. This table holds about 220,000 distinct CDR3 sequences, around two fifths found once. Sample: CD8+ T cells from cultured PBMCs, taken from culture after CMV antigen stimulation. This sequence was found in a human donor in good health (CMV status not recorded). Some clones in this sample may be carry-over from other donors' samples. The chain uses TRBV2 and TRBJ1-2; 8 bases agree with TRBD1. The CDR3 DNA follows: TGTGCCAGCCTTCAGGGGGCCTATGGCTACACCTTC. It yields the protein CASLQGAYGYTF.